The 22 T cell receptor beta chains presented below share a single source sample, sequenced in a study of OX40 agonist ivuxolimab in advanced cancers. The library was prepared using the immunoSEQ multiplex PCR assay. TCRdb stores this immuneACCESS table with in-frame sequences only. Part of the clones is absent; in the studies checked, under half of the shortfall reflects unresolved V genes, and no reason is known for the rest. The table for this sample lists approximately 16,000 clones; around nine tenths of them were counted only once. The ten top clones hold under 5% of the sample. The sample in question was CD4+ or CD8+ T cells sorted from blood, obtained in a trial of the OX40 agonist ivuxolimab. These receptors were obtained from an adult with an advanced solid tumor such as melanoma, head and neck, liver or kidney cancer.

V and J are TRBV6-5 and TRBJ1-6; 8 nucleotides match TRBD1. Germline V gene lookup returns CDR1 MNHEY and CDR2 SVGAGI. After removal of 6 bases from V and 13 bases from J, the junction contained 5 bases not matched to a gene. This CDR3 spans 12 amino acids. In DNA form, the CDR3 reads TGTGCCAGCAGAGGACAGGGATATCCCCTCCACTTT. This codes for CASRGQGYPLHF.

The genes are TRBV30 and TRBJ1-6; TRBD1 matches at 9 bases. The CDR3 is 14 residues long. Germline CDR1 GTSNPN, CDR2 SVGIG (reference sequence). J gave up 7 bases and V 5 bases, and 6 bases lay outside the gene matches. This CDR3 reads CAWWAGTGNSPLHF. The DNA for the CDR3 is TGTGCCTGGTGGGCCGGGACAGGGAATTCACCCCTCCACTTT. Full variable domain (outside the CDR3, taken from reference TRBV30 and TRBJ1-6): SQTIHQWPATLVQPVGSPLSLECTVEGTSNPNLYWYRQAAGRGLQLLFYSVGIGQISSEVPQNLSASRPQDRQFILSSKKLLLSDSGFYLCAWWAGTGNSPLHFGNGTRLTVT.

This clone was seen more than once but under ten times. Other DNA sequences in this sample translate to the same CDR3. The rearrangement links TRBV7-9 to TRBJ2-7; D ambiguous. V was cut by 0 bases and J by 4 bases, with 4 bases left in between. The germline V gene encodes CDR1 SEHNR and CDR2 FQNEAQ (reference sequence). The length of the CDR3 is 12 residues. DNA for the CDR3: TGTGCCAGCAGCTTAGCGACGTACGAGCAGTACTTC. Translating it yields CASSLATYEQYF.

DNA for the CDR3: TGCGCCAGCACCCCCGTCCCTAGCACAGATACGCAGTATTTT. Residues: CASTPVPSTDTQYF. This chain connects TRBV5-1 to TRBJ2-3; D not certain. V lost 6 bases, J lost 0 bases, and 11 bases lay in between. CDR3 length equals 14 residues. Germline assignment: CDR1 SGHRS and CDR2 YFSETQ. The full variable domain, rest sourced from reference TRBV5-1 and TRBJ2-3, is KAGVTQTPRYLIKTRGQQVTLSCSPISGHRSVSWYQQTPGQGLQFLFEYFSETQRNKGNFPGRFSGRQFSNSRSEMNVSTLELGDSALYLCASTPVPSTDTQYFGPGTRLTVL.

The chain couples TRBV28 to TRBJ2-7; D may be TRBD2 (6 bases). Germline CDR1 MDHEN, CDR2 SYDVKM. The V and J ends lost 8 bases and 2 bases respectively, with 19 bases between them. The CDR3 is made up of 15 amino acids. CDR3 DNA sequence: TGTGCCAGCCTCCCTAATAGCGGAAGCCCCTACGAGCAGTACTTC. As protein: CASLPNSGSPYEQYF.

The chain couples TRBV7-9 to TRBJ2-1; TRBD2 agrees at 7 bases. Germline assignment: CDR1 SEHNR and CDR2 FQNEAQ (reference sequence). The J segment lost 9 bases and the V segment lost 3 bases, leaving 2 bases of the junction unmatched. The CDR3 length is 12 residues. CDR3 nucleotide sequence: TGTGCCAGCAGCTTGGGGAGGGGTGAGCAGTTCTTC. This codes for CASSLGRGEQFF.

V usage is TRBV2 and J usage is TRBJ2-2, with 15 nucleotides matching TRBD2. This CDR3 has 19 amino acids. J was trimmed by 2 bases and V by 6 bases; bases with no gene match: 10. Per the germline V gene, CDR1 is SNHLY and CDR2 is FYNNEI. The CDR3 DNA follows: TGTGCCAGCAGACAACCCCCGGGACTAGCGGGAGGAAACACCGGGGAGCTGTTTTTT. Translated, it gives CASRQPPGLAGGNTGELFF.

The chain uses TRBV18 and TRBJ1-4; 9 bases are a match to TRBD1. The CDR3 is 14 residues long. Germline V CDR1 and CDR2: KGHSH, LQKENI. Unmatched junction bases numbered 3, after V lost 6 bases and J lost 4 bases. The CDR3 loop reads CASSLTGGNEKLFF. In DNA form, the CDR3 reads TGTGCCAGCTCGCTGACAGGGGGTAATGAAAAACTGTTTTTT.

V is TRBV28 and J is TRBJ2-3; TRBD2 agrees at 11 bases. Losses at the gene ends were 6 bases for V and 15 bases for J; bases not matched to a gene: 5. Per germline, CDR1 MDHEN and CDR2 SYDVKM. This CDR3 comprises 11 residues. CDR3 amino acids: CASRGTSGNYF. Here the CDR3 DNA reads TGTGCCAGCAGGGGGACTAGCGGTAATTATTTT. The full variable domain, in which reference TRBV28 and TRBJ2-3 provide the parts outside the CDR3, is DVKVTQSSRYLVKRTGEKVFLECVQDMDHENMFWYRQDPGLGLRLIYFSYDVKMKEKGDIPEGYSVSREKKERFSLILESASTNQTSMYLCASRGTSGNYFGPGTRLTVL.

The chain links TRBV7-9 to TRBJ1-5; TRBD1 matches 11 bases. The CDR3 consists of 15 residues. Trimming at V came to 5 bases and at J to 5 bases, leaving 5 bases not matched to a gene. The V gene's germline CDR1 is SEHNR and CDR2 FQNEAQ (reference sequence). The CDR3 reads CASSPWTGGDQPQHF. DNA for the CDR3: TGTGCCAGCAGCCCATGGACAGGGGGCGATCAGCCCCAGCATTTT.

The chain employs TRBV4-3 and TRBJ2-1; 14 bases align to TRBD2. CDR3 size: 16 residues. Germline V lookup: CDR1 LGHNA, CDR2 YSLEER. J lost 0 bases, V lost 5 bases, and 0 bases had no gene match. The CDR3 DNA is TGCGCCAGCAGCGGGACTAGCGGGAGCTCCTACAATGAGCAGTTCTTC. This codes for CASSGTSGSSYNEQFF.

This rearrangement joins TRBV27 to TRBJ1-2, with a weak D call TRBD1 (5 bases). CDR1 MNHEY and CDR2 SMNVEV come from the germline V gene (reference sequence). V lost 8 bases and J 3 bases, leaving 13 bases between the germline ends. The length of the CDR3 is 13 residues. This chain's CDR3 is CASSDSTDYGYTF. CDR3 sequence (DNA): TGTGCCAGCTCAGACAGTACCGACTATGGCTACACCTTC.

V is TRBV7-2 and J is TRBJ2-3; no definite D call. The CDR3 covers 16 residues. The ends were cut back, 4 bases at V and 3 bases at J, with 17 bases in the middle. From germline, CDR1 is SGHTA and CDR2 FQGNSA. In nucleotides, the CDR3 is TGTGCCAGCAGCTCCGGAGAGCGAAGAACAACAGATACGCAGTATTTT. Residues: CASSSGERRTTDTQYF.

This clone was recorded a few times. CDR3 in DNA: TGTGCCAGCAGCGCCCGGAAGCGGGCGGACACAGATACGCAGTATTTT. Translated: CASSARKRADTDTQYF. The chain has TRBV9 and TRBJ2-3; tentative D call: TRBD2 (6 bases). Deletions cut 3 bases from V and 2 bases from J, with 16 bases between. The CDR3 has 16 amino acids. Germline values: CDR1 SGDLS, CDR2 YYNGEE.

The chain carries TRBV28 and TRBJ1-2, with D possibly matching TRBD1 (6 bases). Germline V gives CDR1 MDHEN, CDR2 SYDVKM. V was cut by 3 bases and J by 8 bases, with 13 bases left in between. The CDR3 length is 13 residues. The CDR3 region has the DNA TGTGCCAGCAGTTTCGGACAGCCTAGGGGCTACACCTTC. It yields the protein CASSFGQPRGYTF.

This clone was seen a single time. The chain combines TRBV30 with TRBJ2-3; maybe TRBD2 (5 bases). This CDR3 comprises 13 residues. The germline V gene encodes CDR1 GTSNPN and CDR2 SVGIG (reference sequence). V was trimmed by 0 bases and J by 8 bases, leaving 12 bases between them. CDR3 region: CAWSVSAAGTQYF. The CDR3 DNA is TGTGCCTGGAGTGTATCGGCGGCGGGTACGCAGTATTTT.

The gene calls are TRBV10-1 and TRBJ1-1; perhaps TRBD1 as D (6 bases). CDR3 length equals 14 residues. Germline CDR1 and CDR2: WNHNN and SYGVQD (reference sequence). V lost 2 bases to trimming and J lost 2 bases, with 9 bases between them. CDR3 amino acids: CASSENRENTEAFF. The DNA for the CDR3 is TGCGCCAGCAGTGAGAACAGGGAAAACACTGAAGCTTTCTTT.

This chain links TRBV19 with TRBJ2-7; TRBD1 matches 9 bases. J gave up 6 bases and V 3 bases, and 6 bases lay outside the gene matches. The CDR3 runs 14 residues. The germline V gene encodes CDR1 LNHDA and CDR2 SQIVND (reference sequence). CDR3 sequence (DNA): TGTGCCAGTAGTATCGGGACAGGGCGAAGCGAGCAGTACTTC. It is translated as CASSIGTGRSEQYF.

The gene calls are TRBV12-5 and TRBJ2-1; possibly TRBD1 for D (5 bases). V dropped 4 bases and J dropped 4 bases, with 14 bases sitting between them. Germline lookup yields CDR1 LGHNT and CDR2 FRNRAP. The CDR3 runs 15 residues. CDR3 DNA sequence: TGTGCTAGTGGTTCAGCAGGGAAGCAGTACAATGAGCAGTTCTTC. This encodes CASGSAGKQYNEQFF.

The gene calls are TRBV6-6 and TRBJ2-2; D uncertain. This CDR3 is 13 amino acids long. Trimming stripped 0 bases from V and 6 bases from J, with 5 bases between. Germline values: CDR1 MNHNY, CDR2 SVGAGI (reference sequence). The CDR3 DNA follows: TGTGCCAGCAGTTACTCGTTTCCCGGGGAGCTGTTTTTT. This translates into CASSYSFPGELFF.

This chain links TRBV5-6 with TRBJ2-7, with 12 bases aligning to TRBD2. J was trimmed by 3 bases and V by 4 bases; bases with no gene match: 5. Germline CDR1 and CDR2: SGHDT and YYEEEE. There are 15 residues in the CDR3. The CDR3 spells CASSRTSGALYEQYF. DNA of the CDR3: TGTGCCAGCAGCCGGACTAGCGGGGCCCTCTACGAGCAGTACTTC.

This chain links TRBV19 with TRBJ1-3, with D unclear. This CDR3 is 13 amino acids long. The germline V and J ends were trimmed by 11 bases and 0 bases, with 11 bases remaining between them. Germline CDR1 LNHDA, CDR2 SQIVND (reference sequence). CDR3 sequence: CASGSNSGNTIYF. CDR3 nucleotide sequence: TGTGCCTCGGGTTCCAACTCTGGAAACACCATATATTTT.